The present entry profiles one TCR beta chain with its context. Authors' processing steps: Reference gene primers were amplified, and this amplification served to estimate nucleated cell counts. Only in-frame clones appear in the TCRdb table, and some are missing; sequencing was by immunoSEQ multiplex PCR. V and J calls and clone size are given by that table; D and trimming were obtained from the DNA. The sample has roughly 140,000 clones, 60% to 85% seen once. V gave up 7 bases and J gave up 1 base; unmatched junction bases: 11. Per germline, CDR1 SQVTM and CDR2 ANQGSEA. This CDR3 has 18 amino acids. This entry belongs to a study of blood T cell repertoires in COVID-19. Looking at the study overall: PBMCs, B-cell-depleted T cells, or T cells provided the cDNA or gDNA that made up the material.

What was sequenced was peripheral blood. V and J are TRBV29-1 and TRBJ2-1; 15 bases line up with TRBD2. The TCR was taken from a man aged 50-60 years with active or convalescent COVID-19. CDR3 sequence (DNA): TGCAGCGCCGGAAGAGTGGGACTAGCGGGAGGTTCCTACAATGAGCAGTTCTTC. Protein product: CSAGRVGLAGGSYNEQFF.